These 10 T cell receptor beta chains came from one sample sequenced in a study of T-cell reconstitution after alpha-beta-depleted transplantation in children (TCRdb year 2016). The library was prepared using PCR. Sequencing took place on an Illumina HiSeq 2500. To normalize quantification of the TCRbeta repertoire, the TCR libraries were built with molecular barcoding that relied on unique molecular identifiers. The public reads were reprocessed in TCRdb via fastp at Q25 and MiXCR, keeping in-frame beta chains. When rows share a CDR3 protein, they turn into one entry using the most common DNA and genes. The sample table contains 200,000 to 250,000 distinct CDR3 sequences; only one count was recorded for 8% to 10% of them. The ten largest clones take up about 6% of the sample. The sequencing used PBMCs from the stem cell graft donor, collected from the stem cell graft. These receptors were collected from a human donor who donated a stem cell graft to a child with acute lymphoblastic leukemia.

CDR3 nucleotide sequence: TGTGCCAGCAGCTTAATGGGGCATGAGCAGTTCTTC. Protein product: CASSLMGHEQFF. The V call is TRBV7-9, the J call TRBJ2-1; D perhaps matches TRBD1 (5 bases). V lost 2 bases and J 8 bases, leaving 7 bases between the germline ends. Germline CDR1 is SEHNR and CDR2 is FQNEAQ (reference sequence). This CDR3 comprises 12 residues.

The table lists this clonotype with a few counts. The chain recombines TRBV5-1 with TRBJ2-6; unclear D gene. In germline, CDR1 is SGHRS, CDR2 YFSETQ. CDR3 length: 15 residues. Deletions cut 3 bases from V and 2 bases from J, with 9 bases between. The chain's CDR3 is CASSSRPAGANVLTF. In DNA, the CDR3 is TGCGCCAGCAGCTCCCGACCGGCTGGGGCCAACGTCCTGACTTTC.

The V and J genes are TRBV7-6 and TRBJ1-3; D gene ambiguous. CDR1 is SGHVS, CDR2 FNYEAQ, per germline. The CDR3 spans 15 residues. V was cut by 5 bases and J by 0 bases, with 11 bases left in between. In DNA, the CDR3 is TGTGCCAGCAGCCTTAACCGGGACTCTGGAAACACCATATATTTT. This translates into CASSLNRDSGNTIYF.

The chain uses TRBV6-4 and TRBJ1-5, with D unclear. The germline V gene has CDR1 MRHNA and CDR2 SNTAGT. The CDR3 is 17 amino acids. The ends were cut back, 6 bases at V and 0 bases at J, with 18 bases in the middle. The CDR3 sequence is CASRPPSAAYSNQPQHF. Written as DNA, the CDR3 is TGTGCCAGCAGGCCCCCTAGCGCAGCTTATAGCAATCAGCCCCAGCATTTT.

This clonotype was detected ten times or more. The rearrangement uses TRBV5-8 and TRBJ1-1, with D uncertain. V was clipped by 0 bases and J by 1 base, with 10 bases between them. Germline V gene lookup returns CDR1 SGHTS and CDR2 YDEGEE. The CDR3 runs 15 residues. As DNA, the CDR3 is TGTGCCAGCAGCTTGGCAGTTCGGCGGAACACTGAAGCTTTCTTT. Translation gives CASSLAVRRNTEAFF.

V usage is TRBV30 and J usage is TRBJ1-5, with TRBD1 as a possible D gene (6 bases). CDR3 length equals 13 residues. Germline CDR1 GTSNPN, CDR2 SVGIG (reference sequence). The V and J ends lost 2 bases and 5 bases respectively, with 10 bases between them. In nucleotides, the CDR3 is TGTGCCTGGAGTAAGGGGGGAGATCAGCCCCAGCATTTT. This codes for CAWSKGGDQPQHF.

The chain couples TRBV5-1 to TRBJ1-4, with 11 nucleotides matching TRBD1. In germline, CDR1 is SGHRS, CDR2 YFSETQ. The CDR3 is 15 amino acids. V shed 0 bases, J shed 8 bases, and the junction held 3 bases outside the gene matches. The CDR3 is CASSLEGTGGEKLFF. In DNA form, the CDR3 reads TGCGCCAGCAGCTTGGAGGGGACAGGGGGGGAAAAACTGTTTTTT.

The chain has TRBV5-1 and TRBJ2-1, with D perhaps matching TRBD1 (6 bases). This CDR3 comprises 14 residues. Trimming took off 7 bases at V and 8 bases at J, with 19 bases between the two ends. Per the germline V gene, CDR1 is SGHRS and CDR2 is YFSETQ. The CDR3 bases are TGCGCCAGCCCTGGCAGGGGCGTCGGGGATGAGCAGTTCTTC. It is translated as CASPGRGVGDEQFF.

This clonotype appeared a few times. V gene TRBV10-1 combines with J gene TRBJ2-7; TRBD1 might be the D (5 bases). The V and J ends lost 6 bases and 4 bases respectively, with 13 bases between them. Germline V gives CDR1 WNHNN, CDR2 SYGVQD (reference sequence). The CDR3 contains 13 residues. The chain's CDR3 is CASSLGREYEQYF. CDR3 coding DNA: TGCGCCAGCAGCCTAGGCAGGGAATACGAGCAGTACTTC.

A note on this clonotype: An end of the junction differs from the germline gene, which may be a read error. The gene calls are TRBV5-1 and TRBJ2-2; tentatively, D is TRBD2 (7 bases). Germline loops: CDR1 SGHRS, CDR2 YFSETQ. The CDR3 sequence is 16 residues long. This CDR3 is CASSVGGGVGTGEPFF. CDR3 nucleotide sequence: TGCGCCAGCTCCGTTGGGGGGGGCGTTGGCACCGGGGAGCCGTTTTTT.